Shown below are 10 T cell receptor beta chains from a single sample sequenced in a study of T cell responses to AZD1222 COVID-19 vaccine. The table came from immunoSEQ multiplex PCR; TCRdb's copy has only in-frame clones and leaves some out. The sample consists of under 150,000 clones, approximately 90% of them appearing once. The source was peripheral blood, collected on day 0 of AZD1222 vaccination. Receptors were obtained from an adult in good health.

CDR3 nucleotide sequence: TGCGCCAGCAGCTTGGGCGTGACGGCAGAAGCTTTCTTT. Translation gives CASSLGVTAEAFF. V gene TRBV5-1 combines with J gene TRBJ1-1; D is undetermined. The germline V gene has CDR1 SGHRS and CDR2 YFSETQ. Between the trimmed V and J ends, which lost 0 bases and 8 bases, there was a span of 11 bases. This CDR3 is 13 amino acids long.

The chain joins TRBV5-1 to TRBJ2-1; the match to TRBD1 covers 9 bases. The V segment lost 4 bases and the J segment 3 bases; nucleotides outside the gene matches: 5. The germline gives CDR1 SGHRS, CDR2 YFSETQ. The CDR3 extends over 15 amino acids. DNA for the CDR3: TGCGCCAGCAGCAACGGGGGACAGGGCTACAATGAGCAGTTCTTC. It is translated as CASSNGGQGYNEQFF.

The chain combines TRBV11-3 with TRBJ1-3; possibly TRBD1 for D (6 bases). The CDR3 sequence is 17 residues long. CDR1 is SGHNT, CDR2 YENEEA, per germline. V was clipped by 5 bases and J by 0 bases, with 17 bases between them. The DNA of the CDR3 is TGTGCCAGCAGCCAACCCGGACAGTATTACTCTGGAAACACCATATATTTT. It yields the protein CASSQPGQYYSGNTIYF.

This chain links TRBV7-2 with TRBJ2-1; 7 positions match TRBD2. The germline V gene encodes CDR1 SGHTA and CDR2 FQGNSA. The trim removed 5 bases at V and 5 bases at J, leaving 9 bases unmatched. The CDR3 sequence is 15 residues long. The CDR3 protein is CASSPRTSTHNEQFF. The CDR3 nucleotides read TGTGCCAGCAGCCCTAGGACTAGTACACACAATGAGCAGTTCTTC.

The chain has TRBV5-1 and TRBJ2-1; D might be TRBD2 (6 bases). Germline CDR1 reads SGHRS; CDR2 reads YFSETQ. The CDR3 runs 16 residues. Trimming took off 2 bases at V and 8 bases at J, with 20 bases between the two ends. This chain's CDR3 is CASSFEGGPLDHEQFF. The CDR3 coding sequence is TGCGCCAGCAGCTTCGAGGGAGGCCCTCTGGACCATGAGCAGTTCTTC.

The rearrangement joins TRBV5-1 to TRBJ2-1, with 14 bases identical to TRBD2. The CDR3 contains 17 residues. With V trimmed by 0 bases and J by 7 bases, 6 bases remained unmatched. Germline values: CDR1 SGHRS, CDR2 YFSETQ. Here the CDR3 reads CASSLGFGTSGGNEQFF. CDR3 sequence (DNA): TGCGCCAGCAGCTTGGGGTTCGGGACTAGCGGGGGAAATGAGCAGTTCTTC.

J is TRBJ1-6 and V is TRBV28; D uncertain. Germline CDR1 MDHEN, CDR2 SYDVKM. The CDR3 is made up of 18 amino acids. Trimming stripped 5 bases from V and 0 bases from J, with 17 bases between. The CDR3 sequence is CASSTLLVVSSYNSPLHF. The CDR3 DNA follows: TGTGCCAGCAGTACCCTTCTGGTCGTTAGCTCCTATAATTCACCCCTCCACTTT.

The CDR3 spells CASKRGGALDPYEQYF. The CDR3, as DNA: TGTGCCAGCAAACGTGGGGGGGCCCTGGACCCCTACGAGCAGTACTTC. The V and J genes are TRBV27 and TRBJ2-7, with D possibly matching TRBD2 (7 bases). The germline V gene encodes CDR1 MNHEY and CDR2 SMNVEV (reference sequence). The V end lost 7 bases, the J end lost 2 bases, and 21 bases lay between the germline ends. The CDR3 consists of 16 residues.

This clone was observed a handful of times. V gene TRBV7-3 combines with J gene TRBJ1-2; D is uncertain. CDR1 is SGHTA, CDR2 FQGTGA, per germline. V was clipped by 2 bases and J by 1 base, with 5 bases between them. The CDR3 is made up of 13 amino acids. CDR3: CASSLSDNYGYTF. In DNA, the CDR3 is TGTGCCAGCAGCTTATCTGATAACTATGGCTACACCTTC.

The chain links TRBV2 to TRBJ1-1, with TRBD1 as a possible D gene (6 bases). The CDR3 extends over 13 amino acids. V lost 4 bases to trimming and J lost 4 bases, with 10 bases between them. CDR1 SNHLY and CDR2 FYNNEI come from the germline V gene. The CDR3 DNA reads TGTGCCAGCAGTGGAAAGGGGGGCACTGAAGCTTTCTTT. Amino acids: CASSGKGGTEAFF.